Shown below are 18 T cell receptor beta chains from a single sample sequenced in a study of blood T cells in healthy people across ages. With a J-beta primer mix and a sample-barcoded 5' primer, a second PCR ran 7 to 11 cycles. TCRdb re-called the 5' RACE reads with MiXCR, one entry per CDR3 protein. Here the sample spans approximately 800,000 distinct CDR3 sequences, about 26% being singletons. These data also formed part of another study, on T cells of mothers and their children.

The sequenced sample was blood. Receptors were obtained from a boy between 10 and 17 years old in good health.

CDR3 sequence: CASSLARVGYTF. Here the CDR3 DNA reads TGTGCCAGCAGTTTAGCGCGGGTAGGCTACACCTTC. The V call is TRBV12-3 or TRBV12-4, the J call TRBJ1-2; D ambiguous. CDR3 length: 12 amino acids. V was pared by 0 bases and J by 8 bases, with 7 bases between.

The rearrangement joins TRBV28 to TRBJ1-2; D gene uncertain. The V and J ends lost 5 bases and 1 base respectively, with 5 bases between them. The CDR3 runs 12 residues. Per the germline V gene, CDR1 is MDHEN and CDR2 is SYDVKM. This CDR3 reads CASSADNYGYTF. The CDR3 DNA follows: TGTGCCAGCAGTGCCGATAACTATGGCTACACCTTC.

V and J are TRBV5-1 and TRBJ2-7, with D possibly being TRBD1 (5 bases). The CDR3 loop spans 14 amino acids. Germline CDR1 is SGHRS and CDR2 is YFSETQ. Trimming shortened V by 1 base and J by 0 bases, and 8 bases separated the two germline ends. CDR3 nucleotides: TGCGCCAGCAGCTTGTCAGGGAACTCCTACGAGCAGTACTTC. Translated: CASSLSGNSYEQYF. Complete variable domain (other parts from reference TRBV5-1 and TRBJ2-7): KAGVTQTPRYLIKTRGQQVTLSCSPISGHRSVSWYQQTPGQGLQFLFEYFSETQRNKGNFPGRFSGRQFSNSRSEMNVSTLELGDSALYLCASSLSGNSYEQYFGPGTRLTVT.

This clonotype has only a few counts. V is TRBV29-1 and J is TRBJ1-1, with 8 bases matching TRBD1. The junction had 5 bases not matched to a gene; V was cut back by 5 bases and J by 0 bases. CDR3 length equals 14 residues. Germline lookup yields CDR1 SQVTM and CDR2 ANQGSEA. DNA for the CDR3: TGCAGCGTTTTTGGGACAGGTCTGAACACTGAAGCTTTCTTT. This sequence encodes CSVFGTGLNTEAFF. Variable domain in full (rest from reference TRBV29-1 and TRBJ1-1): SAVISQKPSRDICQRGTSLTIQCQVDSQVTMMFWYRQQPGQSLTLIATANQGSEATYESGFVIDKFPISRPNLTFSTLTVSNMSPEDSSIYLCSVFGTGLNTEAFFGQGTRLTVV.

This clonotype was seen more than once but under ten times. The chain joins TRBV7-2 to TRBJ2-3; 8 nucleotides agree with TRBD2. V was pared by 5 bases and J by 2 bases, with 9 bases of the junction left unmatched. This CDR3 contains 16 residues. CDR1 and CDR2 from the germline V gene are SGHTA and FQGNSA. CDR3 residues: CASSQGRLATTDTQYF. CDR3 DNA sequence: TGTGCCAGCAGCCAAGGACGACTAGCGACCACAGATACGCAGTATTTT.

The rearrangement joins TRBV5-1 to TRBJ2-5, with 8 bases fitting TRBD2. The CDR3 spans 16 residues. V shed 0 bases, J shed 5 bases, and the junction held 9 bases outside the gene matches. CDR1 and CDR2 (germline): SGHRS, YFSETQ. CDR3 sequence reads: CASSLVSGLASETQYF. The CDR3 bases are TGCGCCAGCAGCTTGGTCTCAGGACTAGCCTCGGAGACCCAGTACTTC.

A few counts support this clonotype. The V gene is TRBV24-1, the J gene TRBJ1-1; TRBD1 agrees at 8 bases. J lost 1 base, V lost 5 bases, and 5 bases had no gene match. This CDR3 is built from 15 residues. The germline V gene has CDR1 KGHDR and CDR2 SFDVKD. The CDR3 region is CATSGEDRANTEAFF. Here the CDR3 DNA reads TGTGCCACCAGTGGCGAGGACAGGGCGAACACTGAAGCTTTCTTT.

The chain joins TRBV18 to TRBJ1-2; D unclear. The germline CDR1 and CDR2 sequences are KGHSH and LQKENI. The CDR3 has 15 residues. V lost 2 bases and J 2 bases, leaving 12 bases between the germline ends. For the CDR3, the DNA is TGTGCCAGCTCACCATCCTTAACAGTGAACTATGGCTACACCTTC. It yields the protein CASSPSLTVNYGYTF.

The chain has TRBV30 and TRBJ2-7, with unresolved D. V shed 0 bases and J shed 3 bases, with 9 bases lying between them. This CDR3 contains 13 residues. Germline V gene lookup returns CDR1 GTSNPN and CDR2 SVGIG (reference sequence). CDR3 DNA sequence: TGTGCCTGGAGTGTACTATCGGGCTACGAGCAGTACTTC. Amino acid sequence: CAWSVLSGYEQYF.

This sequence joins TRBV4-2 and TRBJ2-1, with D perhaps matching TRBD1 (7 bases). This CDR3 has 15 residues. Trimming removed 0 bases from V and 11 bases from J, with 17 bases in between. Germline-derived CDR1 and CDR2 are LGHNA and YNFKEQ. The CDR3 region is CASSQDWAGGLQQFF. The CDR3 DNA reads TGTGCCAGCAGCCAAGATTGGGCAGGGGGGCTTCAGCAGTTCTTC.

The chain has TRBV6-2 or TRBV6-3 and TRBJ2-5; 11 nucleotides match TRBD2. Germline V gene lookup returns CDR1 MNHEY and CDR2 SVGEGT. The J segment lost 6 bases and the V segment lost 2 bases, leaving 8 bases of the junction unmatched. This CDR3 has 16 residues. The CDR3 region has the DNA TGTGCCAGCAGTTACAGTTTAGCGGGGGGGCGGAAGACCCAGTACTTC. It yields the protein CASSYSLAGGRKTQYF.

This clonotype was seen ten or more times. V is TRBV5-4 and J is TRBJ2-7; TRBD1 matches 8 bases. V lost 2 bases, J lost 3 bases, and 4 bases stayed unmatched. Germline V gene sequence: CDR1 SGHNT, CDR2 YYREEE (reference sequence). This CDR3 spans 14 amino acids. In DNA, the CDR3 is TGTGCCAGCAGCTTCGACAGGGGTCTCTACGAGCAGTACTTC. Translating it yields CASSFDRGLYEQYF.

This clonotype has more than one count but fewer than ten. CDR3 DNA sequence: TGCGCCAGCAGCCAAGGCTTAGCACTAGCGAGTAAGGAGACCCAGTACTTC. It encodes CASSQGLALASKETQYF. This chain connects TRBV4-1 to TRBJ2-5; TRBD2 matches at 7 bases. Germline CDR1 and CDR2: MGHRA and YSYEKL. This CDR3 is 17 amino acids long. Trimming cost V 1 base and J 5 bases; bases outside gene matches: 13.

This chain links TRBV6-5 with TRBJ1-5; D gene uncertain. V lost 5 bases and J 6 bases, leaving 11 bases between the germline ends. Germline-derived CDR1 and CDR2 are MNHEY and SVGAGI. The CDR3 consists of 13 residues. CDR3 amino acids: CASSRTRRQPQHF. The CDR3, as DNA: TGTGCCAGCAGTAGGACGAGGCGTCAGCCCCAGCATTTT.

V gene TRBV12-3 or TRBV12-4 combines with J gene TRBJ1-3; D is unresolved. The V gene lost 8 bases and the J gene lost 5 bases, with 16 bases spanning the gap. CDR3 length equals 14 residues. CDR3 sequence reads: CASPGPNGRNTIYF. Written as DNA, the CDR3 is TGTGCCAGCCCCGGGCCCAACGGCAGAAACACCATATATTTT.

V and J are TRBV28 and TRBJ2-3; 7 bases fit TRBD1. Germline CDR1 reads MDHEN; CDR2 reads SYDVKM. Trimming removed 3 bases from V and 1 base from J; junction bases left unmatched: 7. This CDR3 region has 16 residues. This chain's CDR3 is CASSFVQGMGTDTQYF. DNA of the CDR3: TGTGCCAGCAGTTTTGTACAGGGGATGGGCACAGATACGCAGTATTTT.

The genes are TRBV13 and TRBJ2-1; 7 bases line up with TRBD2. This CDR3 has 18 amino acids. CDR1 is PRHDT, CDR2 FYEKMQ, per germline (reference sequence). The trim removed 0 bases at V and 10 bases at J, leaving 18 bases unmatched. The CDR3 loop is CASSLGSSPGGDSGEQFF. The CDR3 coding sequence is TGTGCCAGCAGCTTAGGTTCGAGTCCGGGAGGAGATTCGGGCGAGCAGTTCTTC.

The genes are TRBV11-2 and TRBJ1-1; no reliable D call. Germline V gives CDR1 SGHAT, CDR2 FQNNGV. There are 15 residues in the CDR3. V was clipped by 5 bases and J by 4 bases, with 17 bases between them. The CDR3 nucleotides read TGTGCCAGCAGCCCATACCGAGGGTTTGGCACTGAAGCTTTCTTT. It is translated as CASSPYRGFGTEAFF.